What follows describes a single TCR beta chain. The antigen is unknown. Germline lookup yields CDR1 MNHNS and CDR2 SASEGT. The CDR3 runs to 14 residues. Trimming stripped 8 bases from V and 3 bases from J, with 17 bases between. By quantitative 5'-RACE with molecular barcodes, the TCR beta libraries were made. TCRdb redid the calling of the 5' RACE reads with MiXCR, one entry per CDR3 protein. Altogether approximately 400,000 distinct CDR3 sequences are present, roughly 17% being singletons, with the ten largest covering about 0.94%. This specimen belongs to a study of CD8 T cells in ankylosing spondylitis. Study conclusions and caveats: Earlier studies detected some motif variants in reactive arthritis synovial fluid and blood. The study identified a TCR beta motif of 7 or 8 highly homologous variants that appeared characteristic of ankylosing spondylitis blood.

V gene TRBV6-1 combines with J gene TRBJ2-7, with D possibly TRBD2 on 5 matching bases. Sequencing was carried out using blood, either unsorted or a sorted T cell fraction (not recorded which). The clonotype was recovered from a male donor with ankylosing spondylitis. The CDR3 loop is CASWGREKGYEQYF. DNA for the CDR3: TGTGCCAGCTGGGGAAGGGAGAAAGGCTACGAGCAGTACTTC.